The 10 T cell receptor beta chains below all came from one sample that was sequenced in a study of T cells in Graves' hyperthyroidism and ophthalmopathy. From RNA transcripts, TCR beta CDR3 regions were amplified. The TCR CDR3 first-round RT-PCR relied on the HTBI primer set. Each CDR3 protein is one row after TCRdb ran MiXCR on the multiplex PCR reads. The sample records around 450,000 distinct CDR3 sequences, approximately 14% being singletons. Sequenced material: blood. These receptors all come from a woman under 30 with Graves' hyperthyroidism.

The table lists this clonotype with many counts. The J gene is TRBJ2-3, the V gene TRBV2, with D possibly called TRBD1 or TRBD2 (7 bases each). Germline lookup yields CDR1 SNHLY and CDR2 FYNNEI. The CDR3 contains 14 residues. V was pared by 8 bases and J by 5 bases, with 17 bases between. The CDR3 DNA follows: TGTGCCAGCTCTCAGGGGGGGATGGTAGATACGCAGTATTTT. Translating gives CASSQGGMVDTQYF.

This clonotype has ten or more counts. The V gene is TRBV2, the J gene TRBJ1-1, with D maybe TRBD1 (5 bases). The CDR3 is 15 amino acids. Germline CDR1 reads SNHLY; CDR2 reads FYNNEI. V lost 1 base to trimming and J lost 1 base, with 10 bases between them. For the CDR3, the DNA is TGTGCCAGCAGTGAAGTCGGGGGGTCGAACACTGAAGCTTTCTTT. Its translation: CASSEVGGSNTEAFF.

The sample holds many counts of this clonotype. CDR3 in amino acids: CAISETTSGRQFF. Written as DNA, the CDR3 is TGTGCCATCAGTGAGACTACTAGCGGGAGGCAGTTCTTC. The rearrangement joins TRBV10-3 to TRBJ2-1; 11 nucleotides align to TRBD2. CDR1 ENHRY and CDR2 SYGVKD come from the germline V gene. V lost 2 bases to trimming and J lost 12 bases; unmatched junction nucleotides: 3. The CDR3 length is 13 residues.

This clonotype came up many times. The V gene is TRBV28, the J gene TRBJ2-7, with 8 nucleotides matching TRBD1. The CDR3 covers 13 residues. CDR1 is MDHEN, CDR2 SYDVKM, per germline. The trim removed 6 bases at V and 3 bases at J, leaving 4 bases unmatched. The CDR3 nucleotides are TGTGCCAGCAGAGGACAGGGTGACTACGAGCAGTACTTC. Translating gives CASRGQGDYEQYF. Variable domain in full (rest from reference TRBV28 and TRBJ2-7): DVKVTQSSRYLVKRTGEKVFLECVQDMDHENMFWYRQDPGLGLRLIYFSYDVKMKEKGDIPEGYSVSREKKERFSLILESASTNQTSMYLCASRGQGDYEQYFGPGTRLTVT.

The sample holds a few counts of this clonotype. CDR3 sequence: CASTGQGARYGYTF. CDR3 sequence (DNA): TGTGCCAGCACCGGCCAGGGGGCTCGGTATGGCTACACCTTC. The chain has TRBV6-2 or TRBV6-3 and TRBJ1-2, with 8 positions matching TRBD1. This CDR3 has 14 amino acids. Germline V lookup: CDR1 MNHEY, CDR2 SVGEGT. V was pared by 7 bases and J by 5 bases, with 9 bases of the junction left unmatched.

This clonotype was counted at least ten times. The rearrangement links TRBV28 to TRBJ2-5; TRBD1 matches 7 bases. The CDR3 runs to 16 residues. Losses at the gene ends were 8 bases for V and 9 bases for J; bases not matched to a gene: 21. CDR1 is MDHEN, CDR2 SYDVKM, per germline. CDR3 DNA: TGTGCCAGCGAGGGCCCCGGGACAGCCTCCCGAGTGGCCCAGTACTTC. Protein: CASEGPGTASRVAQYF. The whole variable domain, remainder taken from reference TRBV28 and TRBJ2-5, is DVKVTQSSRYLVKRTGEKVFLECVQDMDHENMFWYRQDPGLGLRLIYFSYDVKMKEKGDIPEGYSVSREKKERFSLILESASTNQTSMYLCASEGPGTASRVAQYFGPGTRLLVL.

The chain is built from TRBV4-2 and TRBJ2-3; TRBD2 matches at 10 bases. The CDR3 length is 18 residues. CDR1 and CDR2 from the germline V gene are LGHNA and YNFKEQ. Germline trimming cut 1 base from V and 2 bases from J; bases unmatched to any gene: 9. In nucleotides, the CDR3 is TGTGCCAGCAGCCAAGGGGTTAGCGGGGGGCCACTCACAGATACGCAGTATTTT. Protein product: CASSQGVSGGPLTDTQYF.

CDR3 in amino acids: CASSTGQRETQYF. The CDR3 nucleotides are TGTGCCAGTAGTACCGGACAGCGGGAGACCCAGTACTTC. J is TRBJ2-5 and V is TRBV6-4; perhaps TRBD1 as D (6 bases). The CDR3 spans 13 residues. The V end was cut by 9 bases, the J end by 5 bases, with 16 bases between. Germline lookup yields CDR1 MRHNA and CDR2 SNTAGT.

The rearrangement uses TRBV20-1 and TRBJ1-1; possibly TRBD1 for D (6 bases). This CDR3 is 14 amino acids long. Trimming stripped 3 bases from V and 2 bases from J, with 13 bases between. Germline CDR1 DFQATT, CDR2 SNEGSKA (reference sequence). The CDR3, as DNA: TGCAGTGCTAGGGGGGGGCTGGATAACACTGAAGCTTTCTTT. Its translation: CSARGGLDNTEAFF.

This clonotype has more than one count but fewer than ten. The chain uses TRBV20-1 and TRBJ2-7; either TRBD1 or TRBD2 may fit D (5 bases each). Looked up from germline, CDR1 is DFQATT and CDR2 is SNEGSKA (reference sequence). This CDR3 is built from 12 residues. CDR3 amino acids: CGGRGGQHEQYF. In DNA form, the CDR3 reads TGCGGAGGACGGGGCGGGCAACACGAGCAGTACTTC.